These T cell receptor beta chains were read from a single sample in a study of cytomegalovirus exposure and HLA in healthy donors. This table comes from immunoSEQ multiplex PCR, and its TCRdb copy is limited to in-frame clones, with some not included. The table shows more than 75,000 clones, with approximately 74% occurring only once. The specimen was PBMCs. The receptors originated from a man in his forties or fifties in good health and CMV-seropositive. Both conserved end residues are part of each CDR3. D genes are given only for firm matches. A row's size may be missing; if present it is once, few, many or a size class.

J gene | clone size | D gene | V gene | CDR3 protein | CDR3 DNA
TRBJ1-1 | - | - | TRBV6-6 | CASSYPSGGGTEAFF | TGTGCCAGCAGTTACCCCAGCGGGGGAGGCACTGAAGCTTTCTTT
TRBJ2-7 | - | - | TRBV9 | CASSPGQSGEQYF | TGTGCCAGCAGCCCAGGACAGTCGGGTGAGCAGTACTTC
TRBJ2-1 | - | TRBD2 | TRBV19 | CASIGVGGGARNEQFF | TGTGCCAGTATCGGGGTCGGCGGGGGGGCCCGGAATGAGCAGTTCTTC
TRBJ2-6 | - | - | TRBV5-5 | CASSLEGGASGANVLTF | TGTGCCAGCAGCTTGGAGGGTGGGGCCTCTGGGGCCAACGTCCTGACTTTC
TRBJ2-5 | - | TRBD1 | TRBV28 | CASSSPGTGFGETQYF | TGTGCCAGCAGTTCCCCCGGGACAGGGTTTGGAGAGACCCAGTACTTC
TRBJ1-4 | few | - | TRBV28 | CASSQSGHRVFF | TGTGCCAGCAGTCAATCCGGACATCGGGTGTTTTTT
TRBJ2-7 | - | - | TRBV5-6 | CASSEDLDDEQYF | TGTGCCAGCAGCGAGGACTTGGACGACGAGCAGTACTTC
TRBJ1-5 | - | - | TRBV5-6 | CASSFGQLNQPQHF | TGTGCCAGCAGCTTTGGACAGCTCAATCAGCCCCAGCATTTT
TRBJ1-3 | - | TRBD1 | TRBV5-1 | CASSFRPDRAGNTIYF | TGCGCCAGCAGCTTTCGTCCGGACAGGGCTGGAAACACCATATATTTT
TRBJ2-1 | - | TRBD2 | TRBV11-1 | CASSVSGRGYNEQFF | TGTGCCAGCAGCGTTAGCGGGAGGGGTTACAATGAGCAGTTCTTC
TRBJ2-7 | - | TRBD2 | TRBV28 | CASGGLAGEQYF | TGTGCCAGCGGCGGACTAGCTGGCGAGCAGTACTTC
TRBJ2-7 | - | - | TRBV6-5 | CASSYSEGITYEQYF | TGTGCCAGCAGTTACTCGGAGGGCATAACCTACGAGCAGTACTTC
TRBJ2-7 | - | TRBD1 | TRBV5-6 | CASSWTGPSYEQYF | TGTGCCAGCAGTTGGACAGGGCCCTCCTACGAGCAGTACTTC
TRBJ2-5 | once | TRBD1 | TRBV6-5 | CASSQRTGGRETQYF | TGTGCCAGCAGTCAACGGACAGGGGGTAGAGAGACCCAGTACTTC
TRBJ1-1 | - | - | TRBV30 | CAWGPRGIRRAFF | TGTGCCTGGGGCCCCCGCGGTATTCGACGAGCTTTCTTT
TRBJ1-1 | - | - | TRBV4-1 | CASSQEGLRTEAFF | TGCGCCAGCAGCCAGGAGGGGTTGAGGACTGAAGCTTTCTTT
TRBJ2-7 | - | TRBD1 | TRBV19 | CASTTRAGTGGVSYEQYF | TGTGCCAGTACCACTCGAGCCGGGACAGGGGGCGTCAGCTACGAGCAGTACTTC
TRBJ2-3 | - | TRBD2 | TRBV6-5 | CASSYGSGGARTQYF | TGTGCCAGCAGTTACGGTAGCGGGGGGGCCCGAACGCAGTATTTT
TRBJ2-1 | few | - | TRBV5-1 | CASSSKPGSNEQFF | TGCGCCAGCAGCTCCAAGCCCGGGAGCAATGAGCAGTTCTTC
TRBJ2-1 | - | - | TRBV19 | CASSIEGGNEQFF | TGTGCCAGTAGTATAGAAGGAGGGAATGAGCAGTTCTTC
TRBJ2-5 | few | - | TRBV27 | CASSPQRVGETQYF | TGTGCCAGCAGTCCTCAGAGGGTGGGAGAGACCCAGTACTTC
TRBJ2-2 | - | - | TRBV18 | CASWTASNTGELFF | TGTGCCAGCTGGACAGCGTCTAACACCGGGGAGCTGTTTTTT
TRBJ1-4 | few | - | TRBV7-8 | CASSQGEKLFF | TGTGCCAGCAGTCAGGGGGAAAAACTGTTTTTT
TRBJ2-3 | once | - | TRBV19 | CASSIASTDTQYF | TGTGCCAGTAGTATAGCTAGCACAGATACGCAGTATTTT
TRBJ2-5 | once | TRBD1 | TRBV5-6 | CASSWGTGGQETQYF | TGTGCCAGCAGCTGGGGGACAGGGGGCCAGGAGACCCAGTACTTC
TRBJ2-4 | - | TRBD2 | TRBV19 | CASSIVVGGWGEAKNIQYF | TGTGCCAGTAGTATAGTCGTGGGAGGGTGGGGGGAAGCCAAAAACATTCAGTACTTC
TRBJ2-7 | once | TRBD1 | TRBV28 | CASRSGQSYEQYF | TGTGCCAGCAGGTCGGGACAGTCCTACGAGCAGTACTTC
TRBJ1-1 | - | - | TRBV15 | CATSSDQGSREAFF | TGTGCCACCAGCAGCGACCAGGGTAGCCGTGAAGCTTTCTTT
TRBJ1-3 | few | TRBD1 | TRBV11-3 | CASSRHGTGAGNTIYF | TGTGCCAGCAGCCGACACGGGACAGGGGCTGGAAACACCATATATTTT
TRBJ2-7 | - | TRBD1 | TRBV4-2 | CASSHGQGGIEGEQYF | TGTGCCAGCAGCCATGGACAGGGAGGAATAGAGGGCGAGCAGTACTTC
TRBJ2-3 | - | - | TRBV5-1 | CASSATRADTQYF | TGCGCCAGCAGCGCCACTAGGGCAGATACGCAGTATTTT
TRBJ1-1 | few | - | TRBV28 | CASVQLNTEAFF | TGTGCCAGCGTACAACTGAACACTGAAGCTTTCTTT
TRBJ2-5 | - | - | TRBV10-1 | CASSEGVAETQYF | TGCGCCAGCAGTGAGGGAGTTGCGGAGACCCAGTACTTC
TRBJ2-5 | - | - | TRBV7-6 | CASRNTGLETQYF | TGTGCCAGCAGAAACACAGGGTTGGAGACCCAGTACTTC
TRBJ2-7 | - | TRBD1 | TRBV10-3 | CAINPGTDSYEQYF | TGTGCCATCAACCCCGGGACAGATTCCTACGAGCAGTACTTC
TRBJ1-5 | - | - | TRBV4-1 | CASSQDKREVSNQPQHF | TGCGCCAGCAGCCAAGATAAGAGGGAAGTGAGCAATCAGCCCCAGCATTTT
TRBJ1-1 | - | - | TRBV30 | CAWSKRTVAITEAFF | TGTGCCTGGAGTAAGAGGACAGTGGCTATCACTGAAGCTTTCTTT
TRBJ2-1 | - | TRBD2 | TRBV5-8 | CASRPRSGGNEQFF | TGTGCCAGCAGGCCCCGCTCGGGGGGGAATGAGCAGTTCTTC
TRBJ1-1 | - | - | TRBV18 | CASSPTGNTEAFF | TGTGCCAGCTCACCCACTGGGAACACTGAAGCTTTCTTT
TRBJ2-3 | - | TRBD2 | TRBV10-3 | CAISDLAGGEFTDTQYF | TGTGCCATCAGTGACCTAGCGGGAGGGGAGTTTACAGATACGCAGTATTTT
TRBJ2-1 | - | - | TRBV7-2 | CASSWNRVNEQFF | TGTGCCAGCAGCTGGAACAGGGTCAATGAGCAGTTCTTC
TRBJ2-5 | - | TRBD1 | TRBV5-5 | CASHTWDRAETQYF | TGTGCCAGCCACACCTGGGACAGGGCCGAGACCCAGTACTTC
TRBJ1-1 | - | - | TRBV5-4 | CASSQTGGNTEAFF | TGTGCCAGCAGCCAAACCGGGGGTAACACTGAAGCTTTCTTT
TRBJ1-1 | few | TRBD1 | TRBV28 | CASSMTGTENTEAFF | TGTGCCAGCAGTATGACCGGGACAGAGAACACTGAAGCTTTCTTT